A selection of T cell receptor beta chains follows, all from one sample in a study of T cell responses to AZD1222 COVID-19 vaccine. Assay: immunoSEQ multiplex PCR; the TCRdb copy retains only in-frame clones and omits some. The table includes about 160,000 clones, approximately 90% detected once. Sequencing used peripheral blood, obtained 28 days after the second AZD1222 dose. The receptors originated from an adult who received the AZD1222 COVID-19 vaccine. Each CDR3 is given with its conserved first and last residue. The D gene is left open where the match is weak. Not all rows give a size; the values are once, few, many and, for expanded clones, a class.

d_call: NA
v_call: TRBV11-1
j_call: TRBJ1-4
clone_size: NA
cdr3_aa: CASSFDRSNEKLFF
cdr3_nt: TGTGCCAGCAGCTTTGACAGGTCGAATGAAAAACTGTTTTTT

d_call: NA
v_call: TRBV4-2
j_call: TRBJ1-2
clone_size: once
cdr3_aa: CASSQEQGANYGYTF
cdr3_nt: TGTGCCAGCAGCCAAGAACAGGGAGCTAACTATGGCTACACCTTC

d_call: NA
v_call: TRBV4-3
j_call: TRBJ1-1
clone_size: NA
cdr3_aa: CASSQDSRGTEAFF
cdr3_nt: TGCGCCAGCAGCCAAGATTCCCGGGGAACTGAAGCTTTCTTT

d_call: NA
v_call: TRBV19
j_call: TRBJ2-1
clone_size: once
cdr3_aa: CATLMGGLGNEQFF
cdr3_nt: TGTGCCACCCTAATGGGGGGTTTAGGCAATGAGCAGTTCTTC

d_call: NA
v_call: TRBV19
j_call: TRBJ2-3
clone_size: NA
cdr3_aa: CASSIAFASSTDTQYF
cdr3_nt: TGTGCCAGTAGTATTGCATTTGCCTCTAGCACAGATACGCAGTATTTT

d_call: TRBD2
v_call: TRBV7-8
j_call: TRBJ2-1
clone_size: NA
cdr3_aa: CASSPGTSGGYSYNEQFF
cdr3_nt: TGTGCCAGCAGCCCCGGGACTAGCGGGGGGTATTCCTACAATGAGCAGTTCTTC

d_call: NA
v_call: TRBV29-1
j_call: TRBJ1-5
clone_size: NA
cdr3_aa: CSVRQQGTGQPQHF
cdr3_nt: TGCAGCGTTAGACAACAGGGAACGGGTCAGCCCCAGCATTTT

d_call: TRBD1
v_call: TRBV3-1/TRBV3-2
j_call: TRBJ2-7
clone_size: NA
cdr3_aa: CASSQVVQGAYEQYF
cdr3_nt: TGTGCCAGCAGCCAAGTGGTCCAGGGGGCCTACGAGCAGTACTTC

d_call: NA
v_call: TRBV6-1
j_call: TRBJ1-1
clone_size: NA
cdr3_aa: CASSEAVDTEAFF
cdr3_nt: TGTGCCAGCAGTGAAGCTGTGGACACTGAAGCTTTCTTT

d_call: NA
v_call: TRBV6-2/TRBV6-3
j_call: TRBJ1-2
clone_size: NA
cdr3_aa: CASSMGALTGYTF
cdr3_nt: TGTGCCAGCAGTATGGGGGCACTGACCGGCTACACCTTC

d_call: NA
v_call: TRBV2
j_call: TRBJ1-1
clone_size: few
cdr3_aa: CASWGNTEAFF
cdr3_nt: TGTGCCAGCTGGGGGAACACTGAAGCTTTCTTT

d_call: TRBD1
v_call: TRBV4-1
j_call: TRBJ1-4
clone_size: NA
cdr3_aa: CASSQPAGGPYEVFF
cdr3_nt: TGCGCCAGCAGCCAGCCCGCAGGGGGCCCCTACGAAGTGTTTTTT

d_call: NA
v_call: TRBV6-2/TRBV6-3
j_call: TRBJ2-3
clone_size: NA
cdr3_aa: CASSYPIDTGTSSTDTQYF
cdr3_nt: TGTGCCAGCAGTTACCCTATAGACACGGGGACGTCCAGCACAGATACGCAGTATTTT

d_call: NA
v_call: TRBV7-9
j_call: TRBJ2-5
clone_size: NA
cdr3_aa: CASSLRIHEGETQYF
cdr3_nt: TGTGCCAGCAGCTTAAGGATTCACGAGGGGGAGACCCAGTACTTC

d_call: TRBD1
v_call: TRBV2
j_call: TRBJ1-5
clone_size: NA
cdr3_aa: CASSPTGANQPQHF
cdr3_nt: TGTGCCAGCAGTCCGACAGGGGCAAATCAGCCCCAGCATTTT

d_call: NA
v_call: TRBV30
j_call: TRBJ1-2
clone_size: NA
cdr3_aa: CAWELGGDYGYTF
cdr3_nt: TGTGCCTGGGAATTGGGGGGGGACTATGGCTACACCTTC

d_call: NA
v_call: TRBV5-5
j_call: TRBJ1-1
clone_size: NA
cdr3_aa: CASSLYPNTEAFF
cdr3_nt: TGTGCCAGCAGCTTGTACCCGAACACTGAAGCTTTCTTT

d_call: NA
v_call: TRBV3-1/TRBV3-2
j_call: TRBJ1-1
clone_size: NA
cdr3_aa: CASSHQGRGNTEAFF
cdr3_nt: TGTGCCAGCAGCCACCAGGGGAGGGGGAACACTGAAGCTTTCTTT

d_call: TRBD1
v_call: TRBV15
j_call: TRBJ1-2
clone_size: NA
cdr3_aa: CATSGGQREGYGYTF
cdr3_nt: TGTGCCACCAGCGGGGGACAGAGGGAAGGCTATGGCTACACCTTC

d_call: NA
v_call: TRBV20-1
j_call: TRBJ1-2
clone_size: NA
cdr3_aa: CSERAGDGYTF
cdr3_nt: TGCAGTGAGCGGGCAGGAGATGGCTACACCTTC

d_call: NA
v_call: TRBV27
j_call: TRBJ1-2
clone_size: NA
cdr3_aa: CASSFGGLYGYTF
cdr3_nt: TGTGCCAGCAGTTTTGGTGGACTCTATGGCTACACCTTC

d_call: NA
v_call: TRBV5-4
j_call: TRBJ1-6
clone_size: NA
cdr3_aa: CASSPATNSPLHF
cdr3_nt: TGTGCCAGCAGCCCGGCCACTAATTCACCCCTCCACTTT

d_call: NA
v_call: TRBV13
j_call: TRBJ2-7
clone_size: NA
cdr3_aa: CASSSRTVRSYEQYF
cdr3_nt: TGTGCCAGCAGCTCCCGGACAGTTCGCTCCTACGAGCAGTACTTC

d_call: TRBD2
v_call: TRBV7-2
j_call: TRBJ2-1
clone_size: NA
cdr3_aa: CASSAQTGGLTVREQFF
cdr3_nt: TGTGCCAGCAGCGCGCAAACGGGGGGTCTCACGGTCCGTGAGCAGTTCTTC

d_call: NA
v_call: TRBV4-2
j_call: TRBJ1-4
clone_size: NA
cdr3_aa: CASSQREKLFF
cdr3_nt: TGTGCCAGCAGCCAACGTGAAAAACTGTTTTTT

d_call: NA
v_call: TRBV9
j_call: TRBJ2-1
clone_size: NA
cdr3_aa: CASSLVGGRDEQFF
cdr3_nt: TGTGCCAGCAGCTTAGTGGGGGGTCGGGATGAGCAGTTCTTC

d_call: NA
v_call: TRBV30
j_call: TRBJ1-4
clone_size: NA
cdr3_aa: CAWSSVYGGPNEKLFF
cdr3_nt: TGTGCCTGGAGCTCTGTTTACGGGGGGCCAAATGAAAAACTGTTTTTT

d_call: NA
v_call: TRBV9
j_call: TRBJ1-2
clone_size: NA
cdr3_aa: CASSPHGGNYGYTF
cdr3_nt: TGTGCCAGCAGCCCTCATGGTGGTAACTATGGCTACACCTTC

d_call: NA
v_call: TRBV7-4
j_call: TRBJ2-7
clone_size: NA
cdr3_aa: CASSVSTGEEQYF
cdr3_nt: TGTGCCAGCAGCGTCAGCACGGGGGAAGAGCAGTACTTC

d_call: NA
v_call: TRBV20-1
j_call: TRBJ1-5
clone_size: once
cdr3_aa: CSANEGGPDQPQHF
cdr3_nt: TGCAGTGCTAATGAAGGCGGCCCGGATCAGCCCCAGCATTTT

d_call: TRBD1
v_call: TRBV4-2
j_call: TRBJ1-5
clone_size: once
cdr3_aa: CASQRQGNEPQHF
cdr3_nt: TGTGCCAGCCAAAGACAGGGTAATGAGCCCCAGCATTTT

d_call: NA
v_call: TRBV5-1
j_call: TRBJ2-7
clone_size: NA
cdr3_aa: CASSLDQYEQYF
cdr3_nt: TGCGCCAGCAGCTTGGACCAGTACGAGCAGTACTTC

d_call: NA
v_call: TRBV9
j_call: TRBJ1-1
clone_size: NA
cdr3_aa: CASSGRGGGSLAFF
cdr3_nt: TGTGCCAGCAGCGGCCGAGGGGGTGGTTCTTTGGCTTTCTTT

d_call: NA
v_call: TRBV6-2/TRBV6-3
j_call: TRBJ1-5
clone_size: NA
cdr3_aa: CASSYRQSLKNQPQHF
cdr3_nt: TGTGCCAGCAGTTACAGACAAAGCTTAAAGAATCAGCCCCAGCATTTT

d_call: NA
v_call: TRBV2
j_call: TRBJ1-2
clone_size: NA
cdr3_aa: CASSPSQDPVLGYTF
cdr3_nt: TGTGCCAGCAGCCCCTCTCAGGACCCGGTCCTAGGCTACACCTTC

d_call: NA
v_call: TRBV7-9
j_call: TRBJ1-1
clone_size: NA
cdr3_aa: CASSQADRLIRMNTEAFF
cdr3_nt: TGTGCCAGCAGCCAGGCGGACAGACTTATACGTATGAACACTGAAGCTTTCTTT

d_call: NA
v_call: TRBV13
j_call: TRBJ1-2
clone_size: NA
cdr3_aa: CASSLAAKNGYYGYTF
cdr3_nt: TGTGCCAGCAGCTTAGCGGCAAAGAACGGGTACTATGGCTACACCTTC

d_call: NA
v_call: TRBV10-2
j_call: TRBJ1-6
clone_size: NA
cdr3_aa: CASSESEYSPLHF
cdr3_nt: TGCGCCAGCAGTGAGTCAGAGTATTCACCCCTCCACTTT

d_call: NA
v_call: TRBV3-1/TRBV3-2
j_call: TRBJ1-1
clone_size: NA
cdr3_aa: CASSQDWVGKAFF
cdr3_nt: TGTGCCAGCAGCCAAGACTGGGTCGGGAAAGCTTTCTTT

d_call: TRBD2
v_call: TRBV6-4
j_call: TRBJ2-3
clone_size: NA
cdr3_aa: CASSGLAAGTDTQYF
cdr3_nt: TGTGCCAGCAGCGGACTAGCGGCCGGCACAGATACGCAGTATTTT

d_call: NA
v_call: TRBV19
j_call: TRBJ2-5
clone_size: NA
cdr3_aa: CASTGKRETQYF
cdr3_nt: TGTGCCAGTACGGGGAAGAGAGAGACCCAGTACTTC

d_call: NA
v_call: TRBV20-1
j_call: TRBJ1-1
clone_size: NA
cdr3_aa: CSAPRGTEAFF
cdr3_nt: TGCAGTGCCCCAAGGGGCACTGAAGCTTTCTTT

d_call: NA
v_call: TRBV1
j_call: TRBJ1-5
clone_size: NA
cdr3_aa: CTSSQDWDDNQPQHF
cdr3_nt: TGCACCAGCAGCCAAGATTGGGACGACAATCAGCCCCAGCATTTT

d_call: TRBD1
v_call: TRBV27
j_call: TRBJ1-1
clone_size: NA
cdr3_aa: CASSRQGLNTEAFF
cdr3_nt: TGTGCCAGCAGCCGACAGGGGCTGAACACTGAAGCTTTCTTT

d_call: NA
v_call: TRBV5-6
j_call: TRBJ2-7
clone_size: NA
cdr3_aa: CASSLGPLGQGQYF
cdr3_nt: TGTGCCAGCAGCTTGGGGCCACTAGGACAAGGGCAGTACTTC

d_call: NA
v_call: TRBV6-5
j_call: TRBJ2-2
clone_size: NA
cdr3_aa: CASSYSAGGELFF
cdr3_nt: TGTGCCAGCAGTTACTCGGCGGGCGGGGAGCTGTTTTTT

d_call: TRBD1
v_call: TRBV5-1
j_call: TRBJ2-7
clone_size: once
cdr3_aa: CASRYGTDYEQYF
cdr3_nt: TGCGCCAGCAGATACGGGACAGACTACGAGCAGTACTTC

d_call: NA
v_call: TRBV6-5
j_call: TRBJ1-1
clone_size: NA
cdr3_aa: CASSYLGREVEAFF
cdr3_nt: TGTGCCAGCAGTTACTTGGGCAGGGAGGTTGAAGCTTTCTTT

d_call: TRBD1
v_call: TRBV12-5
j_call: TRBJ2-7
clone_size: NA
cdr3_aa: CASGLGTGGSYEQYF
cdr3_nt: TGTGCTAGTGGTTTGGGGACAGGGGGCTCCTACGAGCAGTACTTC